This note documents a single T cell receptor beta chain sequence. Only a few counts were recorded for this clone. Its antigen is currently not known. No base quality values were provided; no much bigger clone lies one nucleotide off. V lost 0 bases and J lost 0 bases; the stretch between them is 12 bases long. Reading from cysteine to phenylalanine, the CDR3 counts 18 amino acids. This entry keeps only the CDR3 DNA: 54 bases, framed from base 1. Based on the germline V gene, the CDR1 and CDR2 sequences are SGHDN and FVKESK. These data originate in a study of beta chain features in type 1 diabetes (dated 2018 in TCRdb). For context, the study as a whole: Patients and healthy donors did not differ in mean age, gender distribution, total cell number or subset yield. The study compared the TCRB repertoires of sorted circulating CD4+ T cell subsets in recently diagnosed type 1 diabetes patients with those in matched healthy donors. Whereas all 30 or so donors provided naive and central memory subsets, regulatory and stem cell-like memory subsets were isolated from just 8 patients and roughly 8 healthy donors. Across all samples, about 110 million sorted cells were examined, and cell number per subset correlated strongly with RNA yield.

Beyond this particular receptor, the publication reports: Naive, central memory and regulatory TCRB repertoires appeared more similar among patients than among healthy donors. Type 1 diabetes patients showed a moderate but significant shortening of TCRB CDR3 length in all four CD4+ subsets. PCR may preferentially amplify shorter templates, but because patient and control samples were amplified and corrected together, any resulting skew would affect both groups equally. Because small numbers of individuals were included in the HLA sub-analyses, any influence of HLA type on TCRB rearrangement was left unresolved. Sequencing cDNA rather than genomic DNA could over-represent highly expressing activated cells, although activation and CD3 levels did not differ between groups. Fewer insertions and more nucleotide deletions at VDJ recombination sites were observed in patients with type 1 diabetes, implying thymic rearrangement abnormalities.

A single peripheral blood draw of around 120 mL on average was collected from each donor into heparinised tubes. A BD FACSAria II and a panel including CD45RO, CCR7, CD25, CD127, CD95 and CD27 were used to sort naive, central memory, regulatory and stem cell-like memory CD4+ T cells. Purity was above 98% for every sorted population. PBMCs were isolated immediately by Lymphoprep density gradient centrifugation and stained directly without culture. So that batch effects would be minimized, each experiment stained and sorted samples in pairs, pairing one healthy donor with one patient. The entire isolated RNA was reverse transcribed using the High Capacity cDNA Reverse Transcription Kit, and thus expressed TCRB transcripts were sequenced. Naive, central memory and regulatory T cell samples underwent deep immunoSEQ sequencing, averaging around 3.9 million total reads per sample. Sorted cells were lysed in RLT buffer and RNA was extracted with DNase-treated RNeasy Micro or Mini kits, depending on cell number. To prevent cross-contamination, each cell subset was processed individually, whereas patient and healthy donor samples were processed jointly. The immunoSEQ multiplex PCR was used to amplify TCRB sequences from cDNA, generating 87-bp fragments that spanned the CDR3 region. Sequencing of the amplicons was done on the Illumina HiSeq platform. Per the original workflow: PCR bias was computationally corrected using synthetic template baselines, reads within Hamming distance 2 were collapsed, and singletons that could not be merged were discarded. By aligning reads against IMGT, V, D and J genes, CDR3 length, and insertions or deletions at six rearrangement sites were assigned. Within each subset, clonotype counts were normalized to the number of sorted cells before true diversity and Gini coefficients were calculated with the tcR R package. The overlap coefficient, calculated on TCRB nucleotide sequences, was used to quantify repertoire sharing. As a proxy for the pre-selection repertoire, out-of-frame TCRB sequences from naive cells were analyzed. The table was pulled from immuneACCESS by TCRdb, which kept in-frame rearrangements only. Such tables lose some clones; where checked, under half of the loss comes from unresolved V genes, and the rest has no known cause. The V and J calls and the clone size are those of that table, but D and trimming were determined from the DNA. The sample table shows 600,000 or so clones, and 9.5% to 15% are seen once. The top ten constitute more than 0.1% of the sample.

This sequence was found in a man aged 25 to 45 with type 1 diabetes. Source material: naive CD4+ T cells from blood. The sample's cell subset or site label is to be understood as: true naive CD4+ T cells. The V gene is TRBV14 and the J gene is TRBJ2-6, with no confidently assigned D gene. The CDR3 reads CASSQDQAAYSGANVLTF. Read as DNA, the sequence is TGTGCCAGCAGCCAAGATCAGGCAGCGTACTCTGGGGCCAACGTCCTGACTTTC.